The sample holds a few counts of the clone carrying this T cell receptor beta chain. Its matching antigen is unknown. This sample was taken from a study of neurological immune-mediated disorders. TCRdb re-analysed the 5' RACE reads in MiXCR, keeping a single row per CDR3 protein. The sample has 20,000 or so distinct CDR3 sequences; approximately 2.5% are singletons. Study outcomes and limitations: Private repertoires in all groups were suggested, as expanded clones shared no CDR3 amino acid sequences across subjects. Falling below healthy controls, multiple sclerosis showed the least TCR clonal expansion, while HTLV-1-associated myelopathy showed the most.

The CDR3 runs to 13 residues. Trimming removed 4 bases at V and 9 bases at J, with 13 bases between. Germline V lookup: CDR1 MGHRA, CDR2 YSYEKL. Material for sequencing was PBMCs. The receptor was isolated from a woman between 18 and 29 years old with multiple sclerosis. The chain uses TRBV4-1 and TRBJ2-1, with D perhaps assigned TRBD1 or TRBD2 (5 bases each). The CDR3 DNA follows: TGCGCCAGCAGCCTCTTAACTGGGGGTGAGCAGTTCTTC. As protein: CASSLLTGGEQFF.